This TCR beta chain came from a study of blood T cell repertoires in COVID-19 (TCRdb year 2020). Study-wide context: Samples from collaborators originated in the United States, Italy and Spain and spanned both the acute and convalescent phases of COVID-19. HLA class I and class II types, where available, came from metadata supplied by the sample provider rather than from assay-based typing. Deeply sampled blood TCRbeta repertoires from subjects exposed to, actively infected with, or recovered from COVID-19 were included in the dataset. Samples came from the ongoing ImmuneRACE study (first 160 participants) plus 1,254 subjects from 6 global collaborators. The repertoires were released in a freely available public database meant as a resource for research on the immune response to SARS-CoV-2. Sample metadata almost always included a de-identified subject ID, COVID-19 status, age in years and sex. The prospective study material was composed of cDNA or gDNA derived from T cells, B-cell-depleted T cells, or PBMCs.

What the study reported, not specific to this receptor: The quantity of clinical and demographic metadata differed by source and by participant and was supplied without curation.

Whole blood was collected in K2EDTA tubes by collaborating institutions according to the institutions' own protocols. For TCRbeta analysis, collaborator samples were shipped as frozen whole blood, as isolated PBMCs, or as DNA extracted from either sample type. TCRbeta CDR3 regions were amplified from genomic DNA using the immunoSEQ Assay, a bias-controlled multiplex PCR. The authors' analysis ran thus. Within the assay, amplification of reference gene primers was used to estimate how many nucleated cells each sample contained. To quantify the absolute abundance of each unique TCRbeta CDR3 rearrangement, sequence reads were collapsed and filtered. For each sample, productive Simpson clonality was calculated as the square root of Simpson's diversity index over productive rearrangements. Here the immuneACCESS table is served through TCRdb, limited to in-frame sequences with V and J called. Missing clones are a known gap in these copies; in checked studies unresolved V genes cover under half, and the rest lacks a known reason. V and J calls plus clone size are reproduced from that table; the DNA served to infer D and trimming. Across this sample there are some 41,000 clones, with approximately 86% seen only once. 4.5% to 6.5% of the sample is taken by the ten largest.

Trimmed from V: 5 bases; trimmed from J: 3 bases; junction bases lacking a gene match: 10. There are 16 amino acids in the CDR3, from cysteine to phenylalanine inclusive. Solely the CDR3 DNA is kept, with 48 bases framed from the first base. The germline V gene (reference sequence) supplies CDR1 MNHNY and CDR2 SVGAGI. This clone has just one count. The specificity of this receptor is unknown. No base quality information exists; no much larger clone differs at one position. The sample was peripheral blood. The TCR was taken from a man aged 35 to 55 with active COVID-19. The chain is encoded by TRBV6-6 joined to TRBJ2-1; TRBD1 lines up with 7 middle nucleotides. The sequenced DNA is TGTGCCAGCAGTGGAACAGGGGTTTTACACTACAATGAGCAGTTCTTC. This translates into CASSGTGVLHYNEQFF.